The next 25 T cell receptor beta chains were all read from a single sample in a study of OX40 agonist ivuxolimab in advanced cancers. This table comes from immunoSEQ multiplex PCR, and its TCRdb copy is limited to in-frame clones, with some not included. The data show 60,000 or so clones, 88% seen once. The sample consisted of CD4+ or CD8+ T cells sorted from blood, taken in a trial of the OX40 agonist ivuxolimab. All receptors derive from an adult with an advanced solid tumor such as melanoma, head and neck, liver or kidney cancer.

The CDR3 reads CASREGLADYEQYF. The CDR3 DNA reads TGTGCCAGCAGGGAGGGGCTAGCGGACTACGAGCAGTACTTC. J is TRBJ2-7 and V is TRBV6-1; 7 bases line up with TRBD2. V lost 6 bases and J lost 3; bases outside the gene matches: 8. Germline lookup yields CDR1 MNHNS and CDR2 SASEGT. The CDR3 runs 14 residues.

This clone was detected once. This sequence joins TRBV28 and TRBJ1-4; no clear D. In germline, CDR1 is MDHEN, CDR2 SYDVKM. This CDR3 comprises 13 residues. Trimming removed 2 bases from V and 7 bases from J, with 8 bases in between. The CDR3 nucleotides read TGTGCCAGCAGTTTAATGGGCGGTGAAAAACTGTTTTTT. This codes for CASSLMGGEKLFF.

This clone has more than one count but fewer than ten. The chain uses TRBV1 and TRBJ2-7. TRBV1 is assigned pseudogene status. The CDR3 covers 10 residues. The CDR3: CTSSFYEQYF. The DNA for the CDR3 is TGCACCAGCAGCTTCTACGAGCAGTACTTC.

J is TRBJ2-7 and V is TRBV28; 7 nucleotides match TRBD2. The CDR3 is 14 amino acids. The germline V gene has CDR1 MDHEN and CDR2 SYDVKM. J lost 4 bases, V lost 4 bases, and 7 bases had no gene match. In DNA, the CDR3 is TGTGCCAGCAGTTCAAGCGGGGAGGGGTACGAGCAGTACTTC. Protein product: CASSSSGEGYEQYF.

The genes are TRBV4-3 and TRBJ2-7, with D tentatively TRBD1 (6 bases). The CDR3 sequence is 15 residues long. The V end was cut by 3 bases, the J end by 4 bases, with 16 bases between. Germline CDR1 reads LGHNA; CDR2 reads YSLEER. DNA for the CDR3: TGCGCCAGCAGCCAGTCAAGGGACACCCCGTACGAGCAGTACTTC. It specifies CASSQSRDTPYEQYF.

The rearrangement joins TRBV28 to TRBJ2-7, with TRBD1 matching 8 bases. The CDR3 is 16 residues long. The trim removed 6 bases at V and 0 bases at J, leaving 10 bases unmatched. In germline, CDR1 is MDHEN, CDR2 SYDVKM. DNA for the CDR3: TGTGCCAGCAGCCCCGGACAGGGCGTTGCCTCCTACGAGCAGTACGTC. It encodes CASSPGQGVASYEQYV.

V and J are TRBV2 and TRBJ1-1; tentatively, D is TRBD1 (5 bases). CDR1 and CDR2 from the germline V gene are SNHLY and FYNNEI. This CDR3 has 13 amino acids. The V end lost 6 bases, the J end lost 5 bases, and 13 bases lay between the germline ends. CDR3 nucleotide sequence: TGTGCCAGCAGAACGGGACGGGTAACTGAAGCTTTCTTT. It translates to CASRTGRVTEAFF. Full variable domain (missing parts from reference TRBV2 and TRBJ1-1): EPEVTQTPSHQVTQMGQEVILRCVPISNHLYFYWYRQILGQKVEFLVSFYNNEISEKSEIFDDQFSVERPDGSNFTLKIRSTKLEDSAMYFCASRTGRVTEAFFGQGTRLTVV.

This chain links TRBV30 with TRBJ1-2, with TRBD1 identical over 9 bases. This CDR3 contains 14 residues. Germline V CDR1 and CDR2: GTSNPN, SVGIG (reference sequence). With V trimmed by 2 bases and J by 7 bases, 8 bases remained unmatched. As DNA, the CDR3 is TGTGCCTGGAGTCTCGGACAGGGGAAGGCTGGCTACACCTTC. Its translation: CAWSLGQGKAGYTF.

The V and J genes are TRBV15 and TRBJ1-1; D is undetermined. Germline V gives CDR1 LNHNV, CDR2 YYDKDF (reference sequence). The V gene lost 11 bases and the J gene lost 1 base, with 14 bases spanning the gap. The CDR3 contains 13 residues. CDR3 amino acids: CAFYGDTNTEAFF. In DNA form, the CDR3 reads TGTGCCTTCTACGGAGATACGAACACTGAAGCTTTCTTT.

The chain carries TRBV19 and TRBJ1-6, with 8 bases lining up with TRBD1. The V gene end was trimmed by 6 bases and the J gene end by 6 bases; junction bases not matched to a gene: 1. CDR1 LNHDA and CDR2 SQIVND come from the germline V gene (reference sequence). The CDR3 runs 13 residues. CDR3 in DNA: TGTGCCAGTAGCGGACAGGGTAATTCACCCCTCCACTTT. It yields the protein CASSGQGNSPLHF.

The DNA of the CDR3 is TGTGCCAGCAGTGAAGAGGGGGCCAGACAGCCCCAGCATTTT. Protein sequence: CASSEEGARQPQHF. V is TRBV2 and J is TRBJ1-5; 7 nucleotides align to TRBD1. After removal of 1 base from V and 7 bases from J, the junction contained 4 bases not matched to a gene. The germline V gene encodes CDR1 SNHLY and CDR2 FYNNEI. The CDR3 length is 14 residues.

For the CDR3, the DNA is TGTGCCAGCAGTGGGGGTACGGGGACTGAAGCTTTCTTT. As protein: CASSGGTGTEAFF. J is TRBJ1-1 and V is TRBV6-5; D might be TRBD1 (5 bases). V was shortened by 5 bases and J by 5 bases, with 12 bases between the two germline ends. CDR3 size: 13 residues. Germline CDR1 is MNHEY and CDR2 is SVGAGI.

This clone was detected once. This rearrangement joins TRBV7-9 to TRBJ2-5; 9 nucleotides line up with TRBD2. The CDR3 runs to 15 residues. Germline loops: CDR1 SEHNR, CDR2 FQNEAQ (reference sequence). V lost 5 bases and J lost 5; bases outside the gene matches: 9. For the CDR3, the DNA is TGTGCCAGCAGCCCGCGACTAGCGGAGAGGGAGACCCAGTACTTC. Its translation is CASSPRLAERETQYF.

The chain combines TRBV19 with TRBJ1-4, with a possible D match to TRBD1 (6 bases). CDR3 length: 16 amino acids. CDR1 is LNHDA and CDR2 is SQIVND in the germline V gene (reference sequence). V was pared by 4 bases and J by 8 bases, with 20 bases between. The DNA for the CDR3 is TGTGCCAGTAGTACCATTAAAGAGGGGACATTCGAAAAACTGTTTTTT. Its protein is CASSTIKEGTFEKLFF. Full variable domain (remainder filled in from reference TRBV19 and TRBJ1-4): DGGITQSPKYLFRKEGQNVTLSCEQNLNHDAMYWYRQDPGQGLRLIYYSQIVNDFQKGDIAEGYSVSREKKESFPLTVTSAQKNPTAFYLCASSTIKEGTFEKLFFGSGTQLSVL.

The V and J genes are TRBV5-4 and TRBJ1-1; no definite D call. The V gene lost 4 bases and the J gene lost 5 bases, with 18 bases spanning the gap. CDR1 is SGHNT and CDR2 is YYREEE in the germline V gene (reference sequence). This CDR3 comprises 15 residues. The CDR3: CASSNSLGLWTEAFF. DNA for the CDR3: TGTGCCAGCAGCAATAGTCTGGGGTTATGGACTGAAGCTTTCTTT.

In its sample, this clone was seen a few times. V usage is TRBV10-3 and J usage is TRBJ1-1; D is uncertain. CDR3 length equals 12 residues. V lost 3 bases and J 5 bases, leaving 7 bases between the germline ends. Per germline, CDR1 ENHRY and CDR2 SYGVKD. The DNA for the CDR3 is TGTGCCATCAGTGATGTAGGTACTGAAGCTTTCTTT. It translates to CAISDVGTEAFF.

The V gene is TRBV9, the J gene TRBJ1-4; weak D call: TRBD1 (5 bases). CDR1 and CDR2 from the germline V gene are SGDLS and YYNGEE. V dropped 1 base and J dropped 6 bases, with 10 bases sitting between them. There are 14 residues in the CDR3. In nucleotides, the CDR3 is TGTGCCAGCAGCGTACAGGGTGTAGATGAAAAACTGTTTTTT. Its protein is CASSVQGVDEKLFF.

This clone was seen a few times. The V gene is TRBV19, the J gene TRBJ2-3, with TRBD2 identical over 8 bases. This CDR3 comprises 17 residues. J was trimmed by 4 bases and V by 1 base; bases with no gene match: 10. CDR1 is LNHDA and CDR2 is SQIVND in the germline V gene (reference sequence). CDR3 residues: CASSIVAGRGGADTQYF. The CDR3 coding sequence is TGTGCCAGTAGTATAGTAGCGGGACGGGGAGGCGCAGATACGCAGTATTTT.

The chain employs TRBV7-6 and TRBJ2-5, with 10 bases that match TRBD2. Losses at the gene ends were 5 bases for V and 4 bases for J; bases not matched to a gene: 10. The CDR3 has 16 residues. Germline loops: CDR1 SGHVS, CDR2 FNYEAQ. CDR3 region: CASSPRVIAGGETQYF. The CDR3 DNA reads as TGTGCCAGCAGCCCCCGGGTGATAGCGGGAGGAGAGACCCAGTACTTC.

This clone occurred many times. The chain is built from TRBV27 and TRBJ2-7; TRBD1 or TRBD2 may be the D gene (5 bases each). The CDR3 has 13 amino acids. V was trimmed by 5 bases and J by 0 bases, leaving 8 bases between them. The germline CDR1 and CDR2 sequences are MNHEY and SMNVEV (reference sequence). The CDR3 protein is CASSPGTSYEQYF. The CDR3 bases are TGTGCCAGCAGTCCCGGGACCTCCTACGAGCAGTACTTC.

V is TRBV19 and J is TRBJ2-1; 11 bases map to TRBD1. The CDR3 extends over 15 amino acids. Looked up from germline, CDR1 is LNHDA and CDR2 is SQIVND (reference sequence). J was trimmed by 7 bases and V by 3 bases; bases with no gene match: 5. CDR3 residues: CASSMDRGQGNEQFF. CDR3 coding DNA: TGTGCCAGTAGTATGGACAGGGGGCAGGGTAATGAGCAGTTCTTC.

The V and J genes are TRBV14 and TRBJ2-3, with D hard to call. There are 16 residues in the CDR3. Germline CDR1 is SGHDN and CDR2 is FVKESK. The V gene lost 0 bases and the J gene lost 4 bases, with 14 bases spanning the gap. Written as DNA, the CDR3 is TGTGCCAGCAGCCAAGATCTGTCTGGACCACCAGATACGCAGTATTTT. Translating gives CASSQDLSGPPDTQYF.

V gene TRBV5-1 combines with J gene TRBJ1-4; possible D gene TRBD1, 5 bases. V was shortened by 3 bases and J by 8 bases, with 17 bases between the two germline ends. The CDR3 has 15 amino acids. Germline-derived CDR1 and CDR2 are SGHRS and YFSETQ. The CDR3 DNA is TGCGCCAGCAGCTCGTATCCGGGACCCCTGGAAAAACTGTTTTTT. Protein sequence: CASSSYPGPLEKLFF.

The chain employs TRBV6-5 and TRBJ1-1, with TRBD1 identical over 7 bases. V was pared by 1 base and J by 7 bases, with 3 bases of the junction left unmatched. Germline V lookup: CDR1 MNHEY, CDR2 SVGAGI. CDR3 length: 13 residues. Written as DNA, the CDR3 is TGTGCCAGCAGTTACTACAGGGGAAATGAAGCTTTCTTT. Protein sequence: CASSYYRGNEAFF.

The genes are TRBV25-1 and TRBJ1-5; D is undetermined. This CDR3 region has 14 residues. Germline CDR1 is MGHDK and CDR2 is SYGVNS. Trimming pared 1 base from V and 6 bases from J, leaving 10 bases between. The DNA for the CDR3 is TGTGCCAGCAGTGAATGGGAGGGCCTTCAGCCCCAGCATTTT. This translates into CASSEWEGLQPQHF.